The clone carrying this T cell receptor beta chain was detected many times. Its antigen is undetermined. The source of the PBMCs was roughly 10 ml of fresh peripheral blood. Amplification of TCR beta CDR3 regions used RNA transcripts. Following a first-round RT-PCR that used HTBI primers, a second-round multiplex PCR was carried out. TCRdb ran MiXCR on the multiplex PCR reads and lists one entry per CDR3 protein. The data contain 200,000 to 250,000 distinct CDR3 sequences, around a fifth of them seen just once; the ten biggest clones take up about 40%. This sample is part of a study of Graves' ophthalmopathy and Graves' hyperthyroidism. CDR1 is SGHTA, CDR2 FQGNSA, per germline. The CDR3 extends over 13 amino acids. Trimming stripped 2 bases from V and 3 bases from J, with 2 bases between. Overall study findings and caveats: Blood was where most expanded thyroid clonotypes above 0.001 frequency also turned up. Discrimination between ophthalmopathy and stable hyperthyroidism by a 13-signature model showed about 88% sensitivity and 75% to 84% specificity.

Specimen: peripheral blood. The sequence derives from a woman aged 50 to 65 with Graves' ophthalmopathy. V is TRBV7-2 and J is TRBJ2-6; D gene uncertain. Here the CDR3 reads CASSLFGANVLTF. DNA for the CDR3: TGTGCCAGCAGCTTATTTGGGGCCAACGTCCTGACTTTC.